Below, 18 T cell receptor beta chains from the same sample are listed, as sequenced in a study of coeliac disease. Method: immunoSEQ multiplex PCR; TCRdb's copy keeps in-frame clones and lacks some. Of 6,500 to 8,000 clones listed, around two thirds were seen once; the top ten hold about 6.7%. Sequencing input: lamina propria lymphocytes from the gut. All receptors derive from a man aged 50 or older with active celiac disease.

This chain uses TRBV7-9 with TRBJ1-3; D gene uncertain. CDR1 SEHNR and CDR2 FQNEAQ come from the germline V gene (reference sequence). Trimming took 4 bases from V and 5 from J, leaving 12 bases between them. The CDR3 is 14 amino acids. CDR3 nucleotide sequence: TGTGCCAGCAGCTCCAGTTCAGTTCGAAACACCATATATTTT. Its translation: CASSSSSVRNTIYF.

CDR3 region: CASSVGTGVAYGYTF. DNA of the CDR3: TGCGCCAGCAGCGTAGGAACAGGGGTGGCCTATGGCTACACCTTC. The chain links TRBV5-1 to TRBJ1-2, with 7 nucleotides matching TRBD1. Germline trimming cut 4 bases from V and 4 bases from J; bases unmatched to any gene: 10. Germline loops: CDR1 SGHRS, CDR2 YFSETQ. The CDR3 sequence is 15 residues long.

The chain's CDR3 is CASSRFLGEGSYEQYF. The CDR3 bases are TGTGCCAGCAGCCGCTTCCTCGGCGAGGGCTCCTACGAGCAGTACTTC. The chain recombines TRBV5-6 with TRBJ2-7; possible D gene TRBD2, 5 bases. Germline assignment: CDR1 SGHDT and CDR2 YYEEEE. The CDR3 consists of 16 residues. Trimming pared 4 bases from V and 0 bases from J, leaving 17 bases between.

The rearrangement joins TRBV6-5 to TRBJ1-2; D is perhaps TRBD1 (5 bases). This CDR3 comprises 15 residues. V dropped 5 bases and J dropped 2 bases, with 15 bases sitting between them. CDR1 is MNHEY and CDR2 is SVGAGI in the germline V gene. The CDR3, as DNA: TGTGCCAGCAGTCGGACACCTACGAGGAACTATGGCTACACCTTC. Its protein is CASSRTPTRNYGYTF.

CDR3 amino acids: CASSVTRTGRNSPLHF. For the CDR3, the DNA is TGTGCCAGCAGTGTAACGCGGACAGGGAGAAATTCACCCCTCCACTTT. This chain uses TRBV6-1 with TRBJ1-6; TRBD1 matches 8 bases. Germline CDR1 MNHNS, CDR2 SASEGT. The CDR3 length is 16 residues. V lost 4 bases to trimming and J lost 7 bases; unmatched junction nucleotides: 9.

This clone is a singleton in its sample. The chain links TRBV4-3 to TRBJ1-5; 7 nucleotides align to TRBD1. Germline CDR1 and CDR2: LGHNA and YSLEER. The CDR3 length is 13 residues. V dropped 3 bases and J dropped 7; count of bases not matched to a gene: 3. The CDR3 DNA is TGCGCCAGCAGCCATCAGGGGGGACAGCCCCAGCATTTT. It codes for CASSHQGGQPQHF.

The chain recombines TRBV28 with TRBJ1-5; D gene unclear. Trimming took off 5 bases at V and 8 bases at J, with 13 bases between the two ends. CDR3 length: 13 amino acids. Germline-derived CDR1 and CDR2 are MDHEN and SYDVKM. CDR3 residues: CASSDDIIKPQHF. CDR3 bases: TGTGCCAGCAGTGATGACATAATCAAGCCCCAGCATTTT. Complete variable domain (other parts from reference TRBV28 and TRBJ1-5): DVKVTQSSRYLVKRTGEKVFLECVQDMDHENMFWYRQDPGLGLRLIYFSYDVKMKEKGDIPEGYSVSREKKERFSLILESASTNQTSMYLCASSDDIIKPQHFGDGTRLSIL.

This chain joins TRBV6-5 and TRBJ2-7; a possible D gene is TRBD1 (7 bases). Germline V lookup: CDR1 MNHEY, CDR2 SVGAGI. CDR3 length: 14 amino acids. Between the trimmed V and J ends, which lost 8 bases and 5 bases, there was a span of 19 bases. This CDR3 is CASQGGRLGHEQYF. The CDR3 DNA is TGTGCCAGCCAGGGGGGCCGCCTAGGGCACGAGCAGTACTTC.

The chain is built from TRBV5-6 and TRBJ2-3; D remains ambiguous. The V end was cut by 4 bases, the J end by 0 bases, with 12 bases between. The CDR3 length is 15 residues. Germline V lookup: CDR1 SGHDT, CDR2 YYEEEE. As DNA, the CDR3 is TGTGCCAGCAGCCCCAGGTCTCGAAGCACAGATACGCAGTATTTT. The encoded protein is CASSPRSRSTDTQYF.

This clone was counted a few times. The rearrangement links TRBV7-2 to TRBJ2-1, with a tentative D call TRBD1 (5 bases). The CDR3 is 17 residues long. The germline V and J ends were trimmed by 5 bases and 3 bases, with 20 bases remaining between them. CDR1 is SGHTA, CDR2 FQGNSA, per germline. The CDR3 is CASSPQGLQAYYNEQFF. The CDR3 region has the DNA TGTGCCAGCAGCCCCCAGGGTCTGCAAGCGTACTACAATGAGCAGTTCTTC.

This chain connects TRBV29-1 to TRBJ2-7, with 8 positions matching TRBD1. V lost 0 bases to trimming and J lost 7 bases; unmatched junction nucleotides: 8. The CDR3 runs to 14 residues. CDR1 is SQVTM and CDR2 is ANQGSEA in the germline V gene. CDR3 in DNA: TGCAGCGTTGAAGATCTGACAGGGGCCCGGGAGCAGTACTTC. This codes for CSVEDLTGAREQYF.

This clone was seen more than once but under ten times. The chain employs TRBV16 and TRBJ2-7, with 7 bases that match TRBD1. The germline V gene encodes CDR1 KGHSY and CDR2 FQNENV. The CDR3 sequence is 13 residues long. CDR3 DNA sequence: TGTGCCAGCAGCCGATCCCGGGACAGCTATCTTGACGTC. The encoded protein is CASSRSRDSYLDV.

In nucleotides, the CDR3 is TGTGCCAGTGGACAGGGCCCCTATGGCTACACCTTC. Translated: CASGQGPYGYTF. This rearrangement joins TRBV19 to TRBJ1-2; 8 positions match TRBD1. Germline trimming cut 8 bases from V and 4 bases from J; bases unmatched to any gene: 3. The CDR3 length is 12 residues. Per germline, CDR1 LNHDA and CDR2 SQIVND (reference sequence).

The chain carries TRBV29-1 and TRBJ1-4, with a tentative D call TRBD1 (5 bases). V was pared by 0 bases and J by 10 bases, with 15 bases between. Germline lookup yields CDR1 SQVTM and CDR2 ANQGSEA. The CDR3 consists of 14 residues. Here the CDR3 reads CSVEDLTQGGKLFF. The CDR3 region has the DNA TGCAGCGTTGAAGATCTAACCCAGGGAGGAAAACTGTTTTTT. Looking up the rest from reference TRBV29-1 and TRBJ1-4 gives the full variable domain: SAVISQKPSRDICQRGTSLTIQCQVDSQVTMMFWYRQQPGQSLTLIATANQGSEATYESGFVIDKFPISRPNLTFSTLTVSNMSPEDSSIYLCSVEDLTQGGKLFFGSGTQLSVL.

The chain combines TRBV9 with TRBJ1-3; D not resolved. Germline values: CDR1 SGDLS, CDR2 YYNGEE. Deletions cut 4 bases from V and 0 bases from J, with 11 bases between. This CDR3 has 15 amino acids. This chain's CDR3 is CASSSTGDSGNTIYF. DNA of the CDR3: TGTGCCAGCAGCTCAACCGGGGACTCTGGAAACACCATATATTTT. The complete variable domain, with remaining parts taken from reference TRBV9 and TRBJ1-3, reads DSGVTQTPKHLITATGQRVTLRCSPRSGDLSVYWYQQSLDQGLQFLIQYYNGEERAKGNILERFSAQQFPDLHSELNLSSLELGDSALYFCASSSTGDSGNTIYFGEGSWLTVV.

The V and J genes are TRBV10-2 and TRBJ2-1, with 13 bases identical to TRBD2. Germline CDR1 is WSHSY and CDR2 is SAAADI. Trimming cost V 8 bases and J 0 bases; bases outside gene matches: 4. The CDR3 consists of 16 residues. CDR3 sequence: CASLRTSGSSYNEQFF. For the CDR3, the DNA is TGCGCCAGCTTAAGGACTAGCGGGAGCTCCTACAATGAGCAGTTCTTC.

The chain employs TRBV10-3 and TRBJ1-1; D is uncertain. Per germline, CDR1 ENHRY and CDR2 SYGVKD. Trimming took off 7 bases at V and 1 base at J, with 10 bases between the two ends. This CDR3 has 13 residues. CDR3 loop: CAITDTENTEAFF. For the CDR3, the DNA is TGTGCCATCACTGACACTGAGAACACTGAAGCTTTCTTT.

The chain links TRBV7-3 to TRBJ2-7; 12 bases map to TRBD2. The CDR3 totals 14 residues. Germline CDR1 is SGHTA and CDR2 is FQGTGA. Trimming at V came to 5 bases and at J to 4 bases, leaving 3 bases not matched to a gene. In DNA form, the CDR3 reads TGTGCCAGCAGCCCAACTAGCGGGGGGTACGAGCAGTACTTC. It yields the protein CASSPTSGGYEQYF.